This TCR beta chain is from a study of patients and donors after allogeneic stem cell transplantation. Trimming stripped 4 bases from V and 0 bases from J, with 4 bases between. The CDR3 is 13 amino acids. Germline assignment: CDR1 LGHNA and CDR2 YSLEER. TCRdb analysed the RT-PCR reads with MiXCR anew, one entry per CDR3 protein. Of about 110,000 distinct CDR3 sequences listed, approximately 40% are singletons. The specimen was blood, either unsorted or a sorted T cell fraction (not recorded which). The chain recombines TRBV4-3 with TRBJ1-5; D is unclear. This TCR was sampled from a human donor who was either an allogeneic HSCT recipient or a stem cell or donor lymphocyte infusion donor (not recorded which). It is not recorded whose cells these are; they may come from a transplant donor. The CDR3 DNA follows: TGCGCCAGCAGCCCGAGTAGCAATCAGCCCCAGCATTTT. It translates to CASSPSSNQPQHF.